This T cell receptor beta chain was identified during a study of blood T cell repertoires in COVID-19 (dated by TCRdb to the early 2020s). Describing the broader study: Samples from collaborators originated in the United States, Italy and Spain and spanned both the acute and convalescent phases of COVID-19. The material from the prospective study consisted of cDNA or gDNA derived from T cells, B-cell-depleted T cells, or PBMCs. Deeply sampled blood TCRbeta repertoires from subjects exposed to, actively infected with, or recovered from COVID-19 were included in the dataset. The repertoires were released in a freely available public database intended as a resource for research on the immune response to SARS-CoV-2. Samples came from the ongoing ImmuneRACE study (first 160 participants) plus 1,254 subjects from 6 global collaborators. Sample metadata almost always included a de-identified subject ID, COVID-19 status, age in years and sex. Where HLA class I and class II types were available, the types were taken from metadata supplied by the sample provider, not from assay-based typing.

Beyond this particular receptor, the publication reports: The quantity of clinical and demographic metadata differed by source and by participant and was supplied without curation.

CDR3 length: 13 amino acids, cysteine to phenylalanine. Here the CDR3 DNA is all that survives: 39 bases in frame from base 1. V was cut back by 5 bases and J by 2 bases, leaving a gap of 9 bases between them. Each collaborating institution followed its own protocols to collect whole blood in K2EDTA tubes. Collaborator samples were shipped for TCRbeta analysis as frozen whole blood, isolated PBMCs, or DNA extracted from either sample type. For this clone: Its antigen remains unidentified. Per-base quality was not reported, and no clone a single base away is much larger than it.

TCRbeta CDR3 regions were amplified from genomic DNA using the immunoSEQ Assay, a bias-controlled multiplex PCR. The source study handled its data this way. The number of nucleated cells in each sample was estimated by amplification of reference gene primers within the assay. To quantify the absolute abundance of each unique TCRbeta CDR3 rearrangement, sequence reads were collapsed and filtered. For each sample, productive Simpson clonality was calculated by taking the square root of Simpson's diversity index across productive rearrangements. The table was pulled from immuneACCESS by TCRdb, which kept in-frame rearrangements only. Such tables lose some clones; where checked, under half of the loss comes from unresolved V genes, and the rest has no known cause. The V and J calls and clone size are taken from that table; D and trimming were inferred from the DNA. Counted in this sample were roughly 66,000 clones; approximately 80% of them appeared once. The ten largest clones capture 6.6% of the sample.

The chain was built from TRBV12-3 or TRBV12-4 and TRBJ1-2; TRBD1 might be the D gene, on 6 matching bases. The source is a man aged 55-75 years with acute or convalescent COVID-19. Specimen: peripheral blood. Here the CDR3 is given as CASSHRENYGYTF. The nucleotide sequence reads as follows: TGTGCCAGCAGTCACAGGGAGAACTATGGCTACACCTTC.